The 4 T cell receptor beta chains given below trace back to one sample, sequenced in a study of shared clonotypes between healthy human individuals. Terminally differentiated effector memory CD45RA+ cells were left out of the naive CD8 fraction, which was CD45RO-negative and positively selected for CCR7. Profiling relied on immunoSEQ multiplex PCR, and the TCRdb table lists in-frame clones only, not all of them. The profile covers nearly 2 million clones, with less than 95% appearing a single time and roughly 1.2% taken by the ten largest. What was sequenced was naive CD8+ T cells sorted from blood. The origin of the receptors is a man aged 18 to 29 in good health.

This chain connects TRBV29-1 to TRBJ1-4; D is ambiguous. The V end was cut by 6 bases, the J end by 0 bases, with 11 bases between. The CDR3 length is 14 residues. Germline V gene sequence: CDR1 SQVTM, CDR2 ANQGSEA. The CDR3 DNA sequence: TGCAGCGTCGGCCTAGTCGCAACTAATGAAAAACTGTTTTTT. Residues: CSVGLVATNEKLFF. The full variable domain, with the rest looked up from reference TRBV29-1 and TRBJ1-4, is SAVISQKPSRDICQRGTSLTIQCQVDSQVTMMFWYRQQPGQSLTLIATANQGSEATYESGFVIDKFPISRPNLTFSTLTVSNMSPEDSSIYLCSVGLVATNEKLFFGSGTQLSVL.

V gene TRBV29-1 combines with J gene TRBJ1-1; the D gene is possibly TRBD1 (6 bases). The V end was cut by 3 bases, the J end by 0 bases, with 14 bases between. The CDR3 totals 15 residues. Germline V lookup: CDR1 SQVTM, CDR2 ANQGSEA. The CDR3 region has the DNA TGCAGCGTTGAGCTAGGGGGGCCTATGAACACTGAAGCTTTCTTT. It encodes CSVELGGPMNTEAFF.

J is TRBJ2-7 and V is TRBV2; 8 nucleotides match TRBD2. Per the germline V gene, CDR1 is SNHLY and CDR2 is FYNNEI. The V segment lost 4 bases and the J segment 5 bases; nucleotides outside the gene matches: 7. The CDR3 loop spans 14 amino acids. CDR3 nucleotides: TGTGCCAGCAGTGGGTTCGGGGGGGTCGACGAGCAGTACTTC. Translating gives CASSGFGGVDEQYF.

Worth noting for this clone: Other nucleotide sequences in the sample specify the same CDR3. The chain is built from TRBV5-6 and TRBJ2-7, with 7 nucleotides matching TRBD1. V lost 0 bases to trimming and J lost 2 bases; unmatched junction nucleotides: 2. Germline CDR1 is SGHDT and CDR2 is YYEEEE. This CDR3 contains 14 residues. CDR3 in DNA: TGTGCCAGCAGCTTGGTCGACAGGGCCTACGAGCAGTACTTC. Translating it yields CASSLVDRAYEQYF.